This T cell receptor (beta chain) was captured in a study of monozygotic twins with inflammatory bowel disease. This CDR3 region has 17 residues. CDR1 SGDLS and CDR2 YYNGEE come from the germline V gene. Each TCR library consumed 3,500 to 4,500 ng of total RNA. A template switching step added UMIs, each with a 6-nucleotide sample barcode. Nested PCRs (16 and 9 cycles, two total) were applied to TCRalpha and TCRbeta cDNA. TCRdb reprocessed the 5' RACE reads and keeps a single row for each CDR3 protein, giving no DNA. The sample features approximately 400,000 distinct CDR3 sequences, with around 2.4% in its top ten.

This chain joins TRBV9 and TRBJ1-5; there is no DNA to check the TCRdb D call of TRBD1. The TCR comes from a human donor with ulcerative colitis or Crohn's disease, or a healthy co-twin of an affected twin (not recorded which). The specimen sequenced was blood. This chain's CDR3 is CASSVAERDRVFQPQHF.